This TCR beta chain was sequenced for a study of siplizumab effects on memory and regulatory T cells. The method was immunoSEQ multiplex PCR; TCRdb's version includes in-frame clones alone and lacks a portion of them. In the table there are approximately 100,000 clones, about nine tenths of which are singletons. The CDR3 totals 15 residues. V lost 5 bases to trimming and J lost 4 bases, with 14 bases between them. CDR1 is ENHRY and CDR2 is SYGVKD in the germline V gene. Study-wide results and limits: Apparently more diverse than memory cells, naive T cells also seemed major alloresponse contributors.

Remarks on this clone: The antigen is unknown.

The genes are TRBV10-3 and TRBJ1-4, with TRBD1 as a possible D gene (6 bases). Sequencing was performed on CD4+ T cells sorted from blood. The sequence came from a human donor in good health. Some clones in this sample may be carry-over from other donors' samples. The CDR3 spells CAISREQGSNEKLFF. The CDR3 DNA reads TGTGCCATCAGTCGTGAACAGGGTAGTAATGAAAAACTGTTTTTT.